The T cell receptor beta chain under discussion was sequenced for a study of metastatic and nonmetastatic thyroid tumors. The overall study: Comparative analysis of repertoires was undertaken across blood and tumor or nodule tissue obtained from malignant and benign thyroid patients. The study's findings and limits: Across blood and tumor, TCR beta diversity in malignant thyroid tumors was reportedly significantly higher than in benign nodules.

None of the patients had undergone any treatment ahead of thyroid surgery. TCRdb re-processed the PCR reads through MiXCR. The repertoire holds thousands of clones, with over 25% as singletons. Germline V gene data show CDR1 as MNHNS and CDR2 as SASEGT. Between the trimmed V and J ends, which lost 4 bases and 3 bases, there was a span of 13 bases. The CDR3 length is 14 residues. This clone is deemed large (0.1 to 1%). The antigen is unknown. Sequencing was done on a sample of adjacent normal tissue. J is TRBJ2-7 and V is TRBV6-1, with D hard to call. The TCR sequence derives from a female donor with papillary thyroid cancer or a benign thyroid nodule (not recorded which). Some clones in this sample may be carry-over from other donors' samples. CDR3 DNA sequence: TGTGCCAGCAGTGGCTCCCATTCCCGCTACGAGCAGTACTTC. It codes for CASSGSHSRYEQYF.